This passage covers 27 T cell receptor beta chains from one sample sequenced in a study of CD8+CD57+ T cells in acquired aplastic anemia (dated by TCRdb to the late 2010s). For sequencing, an Illumina HiSeq 2000 was employed. Genomic DNA served as template for TCR beta VDJ combination and CDR3 sequence profiling. Starting from the raw public reads, TCRdb applied fastp trimming at Q25, assembled clones with MiXCR and retained in-frame beta chains. Each CDR3 protein appears once, grouped with its most common genes and DNA. The sample yields hundreds of thousands of distinct CDR3 sequences; about 70% were counted once. The top ten clones comprise 4% of the sample. Sequencing used sorted CD4+, CD8+, or CD8+CD57+ T cells (not recorded which) from PBMCs. These receptors originate from a human donor in good health, serving as a control.

This clonotype was observed a few times. A read error may be the cause here, since a much bigger clone is one base away. The CDR3 region is CASSLDRGGKKLFF. The CDR3 DNA reads as TGTGCCAGCAGCTTAGACAGGGGAGGGAAAAAACTGTTTTTT. The chain couples TRBV5-4 to TRBJ1-4, with TRBD1 matching 8 bases. In germline, CDR1 is SGHNT, CDR2 YYREEE (reference sequence). The CDR3 loop spans 14 amino acids. Trimming at V came to 2 bases and at J to 9 bases, leaving 6 bases not matched to a gene.

This clonotype has more than one count but fewer than ten. The J gene is TRBJ1-5, the V gene TRBV10-3; D unresolved. The CDR3 covers 14 residues. V was pared by 10 bases and J by 11 bases, with 24 bases between. In germline, CDR1 is ENHRY, CDR2 SYGVKD. CDR3: CATADPRLTETQHF. The CDR3 DNA follows: TGTGCCACCGCAGACCCACGACTTACGGAGACCCAGCATTTT.

This clonotype has ten or more counts. The chain recombines TRBV10-3 with TRBJ1-2, with D unclear. The CDR3 contains 12 residues. Trimming cost V 0 bases and J 7 bases, with 6 bases left between them. Germline values: CDR1 ENHRY, CDR2 SYGVKD. CDR3 amino acids: CAISESRGGYTF. In DNA form, the CDR3 reads TGTGCCATCAGTGAGTCGAGAGGTGGCTACACCTTC.

This clonotype appeared many times. The rearrangement links TRBV14 to TRBJ2-3, with a weak D call TRBD2 (5 bases). CDR3 length: 15 residues. With 3 bases removed from V and 0 bases from J, the gap between germline ends came to 10 bases. Looked up from germline, CDR1 is SGHDN and CDR2 is FVKESK. The chain's CDR3 is CASSQGSGSTDTQYF. The CDR3 bases are TGTGCCAGCAGCCAGGGGAGCGGAAGCACAGATACGCAGTATTTT.

The J gene is TRBJ1-3, the V gene TRBV9; no definite D call. Per germline, CDR1 SGDLS and CDR2 YYNGEE. This CDR3 is 15 amino acids long. V shed 4 bases and J shed 14 bases, with 25 bases lying between them. The DNA for the CDR3 is TGTGCCAGCAGCTTAGCAGGCATAACTCGAAATACCGTATATTTT. Its translation is CASSLAGITRNTVYF.

The V call is TRBV20-1, the J call TRBJ1-5; TRBD1 is a possible D gene (6 bases). V was trimmed by 5 bases and J by 6 bases, leaving 17 bases between them. This CDR3 is 14 amino acids long. CDR1 and CDR2 (germline): DFQATT, SNEGSKA (reference sequence). The CDR3, as DNA: TGCAGTGCTTTTACTAGCGGGGGCAGTCAGCCCCAGCATTTT. It translates to CSAFTSGGSQPQHF.

This chain links TRBV3-1 with TRBJ2-7; D may be TRBD2 (6 bases). This CDR3 is built from 15 residues. V was shortened by 5 bases and J by 2 bases, with 16 bases between the two germline ends. Germline V gives CDR1 LGHDT, CDR2 YNNKEL (reference sequence). CDR3 coding DNA: TGTGCCAGCAGCTTAAGATACGGGGAGGCCTACGAGCAGTACTTC. It specifies CASSLRYGEAYEQYF.

The sample holds one count of this clonotype. A junction boundary mismatches the germline segment, possibly from a read error. V gene TRBV24-1 combines with J gene TRBJ2-3; D tentatively reads TRBD1 or TRBD2 (5 bases each). Germline-derived CDR1 and CDR2 are KGHDR and SFDVKD. The length of the CDR3 is 13 residues. CDR3: CATSFIGTNTQNF. DNA for the CDR3: TGTGCCACCAGTTTTATCGGGACGAATACGCAGAATTTT.

This clonotype was picked up many times. The chain is built from TRBV2 and TRBJ1-2; the D gene is possibly TRBD1 (6 bases). CDR1 SNHLY and CDR2 FYNNEI come from the germline V gene. This CDR3 has 15 residues. Trimming pared 7 bases from V and 9 bases from J, leaving 24 bases between. The CDR3 reads CASIRFRGSGESYTF. CDR3 bases: TGTGCCAGCATAAGGTTTAGGGGGAGCGGGGAAAGCTACACCTTC.

The V and J genes are TRBV7-2 and TRBJ2-7; D is perhaps TRBD2 (6 bases). The CDR3 is 13 residues long. V shed 3 bases and J shed 6 bases, with 12 bases lying between them. Per germline, CDR1 SGHTA and CDR2 FQGNSA. CDR3 DNA: TGTGCCAGCAGCTTGCCAGCGGGTACCGAGCAGTACTTC. Its translation is CASSLPAGTEQYF.

The chain carries TRBV19 and TRBJ1-2; 7 bases align to TRBD2. Judging by the DNA end, TRBJ2-5 fits better; the J call may be wrong. The V gene's germline CDR1 is LNHDA and CDR2 SQIVND (reference sequence). There are 14 residues in the CDR3. CDR3 residues: CATQTTGEGETQYF. The CDR3 coding sequence is TGTGCCACCCAGACGACCGGGGAGGGTGAGACCCAGTACTTC.

The count of this clonotype is one. J is TRBJ2-7 and V is TRBV10-3; no clear D. The V end lost 2 bases, the J end lost 3 bases, and 2 bases lay between the germline ends. The CDR3 consists of 11 residues. Germline CDR1 is ENHRY and CDR2 is SYGVKD. The chain's CDR3 is CAISEGYEQYF. The CDR3 DNA reads TGTGCCATCAGTGAGGGCTACGAGCAGTACTTC.

The chain couples TRBV5-5 to TRBJ2-7, with 9 bases fitting TRBD2. With V trimmed by 2 bases and J by 6 bases, 9 bases remained unmatched. The CDR3 is 15 residues long. Germline CDR1 and CDR2: SGHKS and YYEKEE (reference sequence). CDR3 loop: CASSFGTVAGAEQYF. CDR3 coding DNA: TGTGCCAGCAGCTTTGGGACAGTAGCGGGGGCCGAGCAGTACTTC.

Note on this clonotype: With a much larger clone just one base away, this may be a read error. In DNA form, the CDR3 reads TGTGCCAGCAGTTACGTTAACAGACGCAACAATGAGCAGTTCTTC. Its translation: CASSYVNRRNNEQFF. The chain is built from TRBV6-6 and TRBJ2-1; D is undetermined. The germline V gene has CDR1 MNHNY and CDR2 SVGAGI (reference sequence). V was clipped by 2 bases and J by 5 bases, with 13 bases between them. This CDR3 comprises 15 residues.

Details on this clonotype: At one of its ends the junction is not consistent with the germline gene, which may arise from a read error. V usage is TRBV14 and J usage is TRBJ1-2; D not resolved. Germline CDR1 and CDR2: SGHDN and FVKESK. This CDR3 region has 13 residues. The CDR3 sequence: CASSASLAYGHTF. CDR3 sequence (DNA): TGTGCCAGCAGTGCATCACTAGCCTATGGCCACACCTTC.

The V gene is TRBV29-1, the J gene TRBJ1-1, with TRBD1 identical over 7 bases. The CDR3 contains 12 residues. After removal of 8 bases from V and 1 base from J, the junction contained 4 bases not matched to a gene. Germline V gene sequence: CDR1 SQVTM, CDR2 ANQGSEA. Here the CDR3 reads CSLRTGNTEAFF. As DNA, the CDR3 is TGCAGCTTAAGGACAGGGAACACTGAAGCTTTCTTT. Full variable domain (missing parts from reference TRBV29-1 and TRBJ1-1): SAVISQKPSRDICQRGTSLTIQCQVDSQVTMMFWYRQQPGQSLTLIATANQGSEATYESGFVIDKFPISRPNLTFSTLTVSNMSPEDSSIYLCSLRTGNTEAFFGQGTRLTVV.

The V and J genes are TRBV7-8 and TRBJ2-7; no definite D call. Trimming left V 0 bases short and J 6 bases short, with 9 bases between. The CDR3 is 13 amino acids. Germline loops: CDR1 SGHVS, CDR2 FQNEAQ. CDR3 sequence reads: CASSLAQASEQYF. DNA of the CDR3: TGTGCCAGCAGCTTAGCTCAGGCCTCCGAGCAGTACTTC.

With respect to this clonotype: Relative to the germline gene, one junction end is altered; a read error may explain this. The chain has TRBV10-3 and TRBJ2-3, with D unresolved. The CDR3 totals 12 residues. Germline lookup yields CDR1 ENHRY and CDR2 SYGVKD. The CDR3 spells CAVSDFTDTQYF. The CDR3 DNA is TGTGCCGTCAGTGATTTCACAGATACGCAGTATTTT.

V gene TRBV20-1 combines with J gene TRBJ1-6; D unclear. Looked up from germline, CDR1 is DFQATT and CDR2 is SNEGSKA (reference sequence). The CDR3 loop spans 13 amino acids. Trimming cost V 4 bases and J 14 bases, with 18 bases left between them. CDR3 sequence reads: CSAKTESTDTLHF. For the CDR3, the DNA is TGCAGTGCTAAGACGGAATCCACAGATACCCTCCACTTT.

About this clonotype itself: The CDR3 does not end in the conserved phenylalanine or tryptophan, so this is likely a read error. It is unclear where the CDR3 begins or ends on the DNA, so no DNA is shown, and the CDR3 is as TCRdb lists it. The V gene is TRBV7-2, the J gene TRBJ2-4; the table's D call, TRBD1, has no DNA check behind it. The CDR3 is 13 residues long, ends included. Looked up from germline, CDR1 is SGHTA and CDR2 is FQGNSA. The CDR3: CASSPRTGIGYGY.

For this clonotype: A read error may explain this, as a much larger clone is one base away. This chain joins TRBV20-1 and TRBJ1-1, with TRBD1 as a possible D gene (6 bases). Per germline, CDR1 DFQATT and CDR2 SNEGSKA (reference sequence). The CDR3 spans 11 residues. V was cut by 7 bases and J by 10 bases, with 16 bases left in between. The CDR3 here is CSVRTAGGAFF. The DNA for the CDR3 is TGCAGTGTTAGGACAGCCGGGGGAGCTTTCTTT.

The sample holds many counts of this clonotype. The gene calls are TRBV5-1 and TRBJ2-7; TRBD1 agrees at 8 bases. J gave up 7 bases and V 7 bases, and 10 bases lay outside the gene matches. Germline V gene lookup returns CDR1 SGHRS and CDR2 YFSETQ. The CDR3 extends over 13 amino acids. CDR3 DNA: TGCGCCAGCGGAGAGACAGGGGCGAGGGAGCAGTACTTC. Its protein is CASGETGAREQYF.

V is TRBV4-2 and J is TRBJ1-2; no clear D gene. The V gene lost 5 bases and the J gene lost 6 bases, with 13 bases spanning the gap. Germline V gene data show CDR1 as LGHNA and CDR2 as YNFKEQ. This CDR3 comprises 13 residues. CDR3 in DNA: TGTGCCAGCAGCGAACGGGTAATCGATGGCTACACCTTC. Its protein product is CASSERVIDGYTF.

This clonotype was counted a single time. One end of the junction is discordant with germline, which a read error may explain. This rearrangement joins TRBV20-1 to TRBJ2-3; D is perhaps TRBD2 (6 bases). The CDR3 length is 15 residues. Germline values: CDR1 DFQATT, CDR2 SNEGSKA (reference sequence). Here the CDR3 DNA reads TGCAGTGCTAGTCTAGGCGGGGCGAAGGCAGATACTCAGTATTTT. It is translated as CSASLGGAKADTQYF.

In this sample, this clonotype turned up many times. V is TRBV20-1 and J is TRBJ1-6; 7 bases match TRBD1. CDR3 size: 14 residues. V was clipped by 3 bases and J by 12 bases; unmatched bases: 11. The germline gives CDR1 DFQATT, CDR2 SNEGSKA (reference sequence). The DNA for the CDR3 is TGCAGTGCTAGGAACGACAGGGCAGGAGGACCCCTCCACTTT. As protein: CSARNDRAGGPLHF.

The chain carries TRBV7-2 and TRBJ1-4; D ambiguous. CDR3 length: 14 amino acids. V lost 7 bases and J lost 17, with 26 bases in between. The germline V gene encodes CDR1 SGHTA and CDR2 FQGNSA. In DNA form, the CDR3 reads TGTGCCAGCACGGCAGGACCCAATAATGAAGCTTTCTTTTTT. Protein: CASTAGPNNEAFFF.

This clonotype was recorded many times. The V and J genes are TRBV19 and TRBJ1-6; tentative D call: TRBD1 (5 bases). The CDR3 loop spans 14 amino acids. CDR1 LNHDA and CDR2 SQIVND come from the germline V gene (reference sequence). V was shortened by 5 bases and J by 6 bases, with 11 bases between the two germline ends. CDR3: CASSRQPLNSPLHF. The CDR3 DNA follows: TGTGCCAGTAGTCGACAGCCGCTTAATTCACCCCTCCACTTT.